These 23 T cell receptor beta chains came from one sample sequenced in a study of regulatory T cells in long-lasting Graves disease. HTBI primers from iRepertoire and Arm-PCR of CDR3 regions yielded the TCR beta libraries. TCRdb re-analysed the multiplex PCR reads in MiXCR, keeping a single row per CDR3 protein. The sample records around 420,000 distinct CDR3 sequences, around a sixth being singletons. Time point: newly diagnosed GD, antithyroid drugs for less than 3 months. The TCR library was prepared using RNA isolated from PBMCs. Specimen: peripheral blood mononuclear cells (PBMCs), collected at new diagnosis, from a patient treated with antithyroid drugs. The source of these receptors is a female donor with Graves disease.

V and J are TRBV28 and TRBJ2-1, with no clear D. V was cut by 3 bases and J by 7 bases, with 16 bases left in between. CDR1 MDHEN and CDR2 SYDVKM come from the germline V gene. The CDR3 sequence is 15 residues long. CDR3 DNA sequence: TGTGCCAGCAGTTTCCAAGAGATGGTACGGAATGAGCAGTTCTTC. Its translation is CASSFQEMVRNEQFF. Together with reference TRBV28 and TRBJ2-1, the CDR3 gives the full variable domain: DVKVTQSSRYLVKRTGEKVFLECVQDMDHENMFWYRQDPGLGLRLIYFSYDVKMKEKGDIPEGYSVSREKKERFSLILESASTNQTSMYLCASSFQEMVRNEQFFGPGTRLTVL.

This chain connects TRBV7-9 to TRBJ2-7; TRBD2 might be the D (6 bases). Germline V gene lookup returns CDR1 SEHNR and CDR2 FQNEAQ (reference sequence). Trimming removed 5 bases from V and 3 bases from J, with 17 bases in between. There are 15 residues in the CDR3. CDR3 bases: TGTGCCAGCAGCAGAAGCCGGGACTGGCTCTACGAGCAGTACTTC. Translation: CASSRSRDWLYEQYF.

CDR3 in amino acids: CASSLRGTNEQFF. In DNA form, the CDR3 reads TGTGCCAGCAGCCTCAGGGGGACCAATGAGCAGTTCTTC. The V and J genes are TRBV6-1 and TRBJ2-1; the match to TRBD1 covers 7 bases. The germline V gene has CDR1 MNHNS and CDR2 SASEGT. The CDR3 is 13 amino acids. Trimming at V came to 6 bases and at J to 6 bases, leaving 5 bases not matched to a gene.

This clonotype was seen at least ten times. This rearrangement joins TRBV24-1 to TRBJ1-2; D remains unclear. The CDR3 has 15 amino acids. Trimming stripped 3 bases from V and 2 bases from J, with 12 bases between. Germline CDR1 is KGHDR and CDR2 is SFDVKD. The CDR3 loop reads CATSDGPDPNYGYTF. CDR3 coding DNA: TGTGCCACCAGTGATGGGCCGGACCCGAACTATGGCTACACCTTC.

This clonotype was seen many times. This chain links TRBV12-3 or TRBV12-4 with TRBJ2-3, with D perhaps matching TRBD2 (7 bases). This CDR3 region has 17 residues. Trimming stripped 4 bases from V and 5 bases from J, with 22 bases between. CDR3 coding DNA: TGTGCCAGCAGTTACGGGGAGGGGCGGGGGCTGGTAGATACGCAGTATTTT. Protein: CASSYGEGRGLVDTQYF.

The chain employs TRBV7-9 and TRBJ1-1; D is unresolved. The V and J ends lost 5 bases and 1 base respectively, with 8 bases between them. This CDR3 has 13 amino acids. From germline, CDR1 is SEHNR and CDR2 FQNEAQ (reference sequence). The CDR3 reads CASSLDENTEAFF. Written as DNA, the CDR3 is TGTGCCAGCAGCCTCGACGAGAACACTGAAGCTTTCTTT.

This clonotype was counted at least ten times. J is TRBJ2-7 and V is TRBV13; TRBD2 agrees at 8 bases. V lost 5 bases, J lost 0 bases, and 6 bases stayed unmatched. CDR3 length: 15 amino acids. CDR1 and CDR2 from the germline V gene are PRHDT and FYEKMQ (reference sequence). The CDR3 DNA reads TGTGCCAGCAGCCAACGACTAGCGCGCTCCTACGAGCAGTACTTC. Protein sequence: CASSQRLARSYEQYF.

This clonotype has a count of ten or more. The gene calls are TRBV5-6 and TRBJ1-4, with D possibly matching TRBD1 (6 bases). Per the germline V gene, CDR1 is SGHDT and CDR2 is YYEEEE. There are 14 residues in the CDR3. Trimming took off 3 bases at V and 7 bases at J, with 13 bases between the two ends. CDR3: CASSWGQLVEKLFF. Written as DNA, the CDR3 is TGTGCCAGCAGCTGGGGGCAGTTAGTTGAAAAACTGTTTTTT.

This clonotype was recorded at least ten times. This chain joins TRBV7-2 and TRBJ1-2; no definite D call. Germline CDR1 is SGHTA and CDR2 is FQGNSA. This CDR3 has 17 amino acids. V shed 4 bases and J shed 0 bases, with 18 bases lying between them. The CDR3 coding sequence is TGTGCCAGCAGCTCGACGACTAGGACCGAAGCTAACTATGGCTACACCTTC. It translates to CASSSTTRTEANYGYTF.

V gene TRBV30 combines with J gene TRBJ2-7, with D hard to call. The CDR3 is 13 amino acids. V was cut by 7 bases and J by 3 bases, with 16 bases left in between. In germline, CDR1 is GTSNPN, CDR2 SVGIG (reference sequence). The CDR3 spells CASEVGGRYEQYF. Here the CDR3 DNA reads TGTGCCTCAGAGGTCGGCGGACGCTACGAGCAGTACTTC. Based on the CDR3 plus reference TRBV30 and TRBJ2-7, the full variable domain is SQTIHQWPATLVQPVGSPLSLECTVEGTSNPNLYWYRQAAGRGLQLLFYSVGIGQISSEVPQNLSASRPQDRQFILSSKKLLLSDSGFYLCASEVGGRYEQYFGPGTRLTVT.

This clonotype was detected ten times or more. The V and J genes are TRBV28 and TRBJ2-1, with 10 bases lining up with TRBD2. This CDR3 spans 16 amino acids. Germline CDR1 MDHEN, CDR2 SYDVKM. The J segment lost 10 bases and the V segment lost 5 bases, leaving 14 bases of the junction unmatched. CDR3 nucleotide sequence: TGTGCCAGCAGTGCTGTAGGACTAGCGGATCTCTACGAGCAGTTCTTC. Its translation is CASSAVGLADLYEQFF.

This rearrangement joins TRBV7-3 to TRBJ2-3; TRBD1 agrees at 11 bases. The CDR3 is 16 amino acids. CDR1 and CDR2 from the germline V gene are SGHTA and FQGTGA. V lost 4 bases to trimming and J lost 4 bases; unmatched junction nucleotides: 7. The CDR3 here is CASSSGQGALSDTQYF. CDR3 nucleotides: TGTGCCAGCAGCTCCGGACAGGGGGCTTTATCAGATACGCAGTATTTT.

J is TRBJ1-4 and V is TRBV12-3 or TRBV12-4; 9 bases are shared with TRBD1. The V segment lost 1 base and the J segment 5 bases; nucleotides outside the gene matches: 5. The CDR3 contains 16 residues. DNA for the CDR3: TGTGCCAGCAGTTTAGAACAGGGGGCAGGGAATGAAAAACTGTTTTTT. Protein: CASSLEQGAGNEKLFF.

At least ten counts were recorded for this clonotype. The chain has TRBV6-1 and TRBJ1-1; TRBD1 is a possible D gene (6 bases). Between the trimmed V and J ends, which lost 7 bases and 1 base, there was a span of 16 bases. The CDR3 has 15 amino acids. Germline assignment: CDR1 MNHNS and CDR2 SASEGT. The CDR3 nucleotides are TGTGCCAGCATCCCGACAGGACCCTGGAACACTGAAGCTTTCTTT. Protein product: CASIPTGPWNTEAFF.

This clonotype was counted many times. The V gene is TRBV7-9, the J gene TRBJ2-1, with 10 bases lining up with TRBD2. This CDR3 is built from 15 residues. V gave up 6 bases and J gave up 5 bases; unmatched junction bases: 7. From germline, CDR1 is SEHNR and CDR2 FQNEAQ (reference sequence). This CDR3 reads CASSSPGLANNEQFF. For the CDR3, the DNA is TGTGCCAGCAGTTCCCCGGGACTAGCGAACAATGAGCAGTTCTTC.

The table lists this clonotype with many counts. This chain links TRBV27 with TRBJ1-1; D possibly corresponds to TRBD1 (6 bases). Per the germline V gene, CDR1 is MNHEY and CDR2 is SMNVEV (reference sequence). The CDR3 consists of 13 residues. V lost 4 bases and J lost 5, with 11 bases in between. CDR3 region: CASSSRTGTEAFF. In nucleotides, the CDR3 is TGTGCCAGCAGTTCTCGAACAGGGACTGAAGCTTTCTTT.

This clonotype was seen a handful of times. Without the conserved terminal phenylalanine or tryptophan, this CDR3 likely stems from a read error. The chain joins TRBV7-9 to TRBJ2-7; D possibly corresponds to TRBD1 (6 bases). Germline V gene data show CDR1 as SEHNR and CDR2 as FQNEAQ (reference sequence). The length of the CDR3 is 14 residues. Trimming pared 5 bases from V and 3 bases from J, leaving 14 bases between. CDR3 nucleotide sequence: TGTGCCAGCAGCGGAAGGACAGTGGGCTACGAGCAGTACTCC. Amino acid sequence: CASSGRTVGYEQYS.

This clonotype was found many times. The chain links TRBV28 to TRBJ2-7; D call uncertain. The CDR3 runs to 11 residues. Germline loops: CDR1 MDHEN, CDR2 SYDVKM. Trimming left V 7 bases short and J 0 bases short, with 4 bases between. CDR3 amino acids: CASKYSYEQYF. The CDR3 DNA reads as TGTGCCAGCAAGTACTCCTACGAGCAGTACTTC.

There are many counts of this clonotype. The chain has TRBV7-3 and TRBJ2-3; D possibly matches TRBD1 or TRBD2 (7 bases each). CDR1 is SGHTA, CDR2 FQGTGA, per germline. Trimming removed 5 bases at V and 2 bases at J, with 11 bases between. CDR3 size: 14 residues. CDR3 bases: TGTGCCAGCAGCCAGGGGGGGTCCACAGATACGCAGTATTTT. It codes for CASSQGGSTDTQYF.

With respect to this clonotype: A much larger clone is a single base away; this may be a read error. The V gene is TRBV6-2 or TRBV6-3, the J gene TRBJ2-2, with D perhaps TRBD1 (5 bases). V lost 8 bases and J lost 4, with 14 bases in between. CDR3 size: 14 residues. Germline loops: CDR1 MNHEY, CDR2 SVGEGT. Here the CDR3 DNA reads TGTGCCAGCTCAAGGATCGACAGCACCGGGGAGCTGTTTTTT. This translates into CASSRIDSTGELFF.

This clonotype was detected a few times. J is TRBJ2-7 and V is TRBV19, with D perhaps TRBD1 (7 bases). Looked up from germline, CDR1 is LNHDA and CDR2 is SQIVND (reference sequence). CDR3 length: 16 residues. V lost 5 bases to trimming and J lost 3 bases, with 20 bases between them. The CDR3 loop is CASSSPRTGGVYEQYF. As DNA, the CDR3 is TGTGCCAGTAGTTCGCCCCGGACAGGAGGGGTCTACGAGCAGTACTTC.

In this sample, this clonotype turned up many times. This chain links TRBV6-2 or TRBV6-3 with TRBJ2-1, with 7 positions matching TRBD2. Germline-derived CDR1 and CDR2 are MNHEY and SVGEGT. The CDR3 spans 16 residues. V lost 0 bases and J lost 7; bases outside the gene matches: 9. The DNA of the CDR3 is TGTGCCAGCAGTTACTCGTTTACCGGACTAGGGAATGAGCAGTTCTTC. It is translated as CASSYSFTGLGNEQFF.

The sample holds many counts of this clonotype. The rearrangement joins TRBV5-1 to TRBJ2-3; 12 bases agree with TRBD2. CDR3 length: 16 amino acids. V lost 0 bases to trimming and J lost 3 bases; unmatched junction nucleotides: 2. Germline values: CDR1 SGHRS, CDR2 YFSETQ. The DNA of the CDR3 is TGCGCCAGCAGCTTGGCCGGGACTAGCGGGACAGATACGCAGTATTTT. Translating gives CASSLAGTSGTDTQYF. The full variable domain, its missing parts supplied by reference TRBV5-1 and TRBJ2-3, is KAGVTQTPRYLIKTRGQQVTLSCSPISGHRSVSWYQQTPGQGLQFLFEYFSETQRNKGNFPGRFSGRQFSNSRSEMNVSTLELGDSALYLCASSLAGTSGTDTQYFGPGTRLTVL.